Below, 20 T cell receptor beta chains from the same sample are listed, as sequenced in a study of cytotoxic CD8 clonotypes in ibrutinib-treated CLL. Assay: immunoSEQ multiplex PCR; the TCRdb copy retains only in-frame clones and omits some. The table lists tens of thousands of clones, approximately 68% of them singletons, with less than 35% in the top ten. Source: PBMCs, taken after 24 months of ibrutinib treatment. The receptor set was obtained from a human donor with chronic lymphocytic leukemia.

This chain uses TRBV19 with TRBJ2-3; no definite D call. V shed 3 bases and J shed 3 bases, with 19 bases lying between them. The CDR3 extends over 17 amino acids. The germline V gene encodes CDR1 LNHDA and CDR2 SQIVND (reference sequence). CDR3 sequence (DNA): TGTGCCAGTAGTATTTCCCCCTTATCCTTGGGAACAGATACGCAGTATTTT. Translated, it gives CASSISPLSLGTDTQYF.

The V call is TRBV7-6, the J call TRBJ1-5; D perhaps matches TRBD1 (5 bases). The germline gives CDR1 SGHVS, CDR2 FNYEAQ. Between the trimmed V and J ends, which lost 1 base and 4 bases, there was a span of 11 bases. This CDR3 spans 15 amino acids. This CDR3 is CASSLDTGVNQPQHF. The CDR3 nucleotides read TGTGCCAGCAGCTTAGATACAGGAGTTAATCAGCCCCAGCATTTT.

This rearrangement joins TRBV18 to TRBJ1-2; a possible D gene is TRBD1 (6 bases). This CDR3 is 15 amino acids long. V was clipped by 3 bases and J by 7 bases, with 18 bases between them. The germline V gene has CDR1 KGHSH and CDR2 LQKENI. CDR3 region: CASSPAEGEIGGYTF. The CDR3 nucleotides are TGTGCCAGCTCACCTGCGGAGGGGGAGATTGGTGGCTACACCTTC. Full variable domain (rest looked up from reference TRBV18 and TRBJ1-2): NAGVMQNPRHLVRRRGQEARLRCSPMKGHSHVYWYRQLPEEGLKFMVYLQKENIIDESGMPKERFSAEFPKEGPSILRIQQVVRGDSAAYFCASSPAEGEIGGYTFGSGTRLTVV.

This chain joins TRBV5-4 and TRBJ2-5, with D unresolved. Germline lookup yields CDR1 SGHNT and CDR2 YYREEE (reference sequence). Trimming shortened V by 2 bases and J by 2 bases, and 1 base separated the two germline ends. There are 11 residues in the CDR3. CDR3: CASSFQETQYF. CDR3 DNA sequence: TGTGCCAGCAGCTTTCAAGAGACCCAGTACTTC.

This chain uses TRBV2 with TRBJ2-3, with D unresolved. Germline assignment: CDR1 SNHLY and CDR2 FYNNEI. V dropped 6 bases and J dropped 0 bases, with 7 bases sitting between them. The CDR3 spans 13 residues. In DNA form, the CDR3 reads TGTGCCAGCAGGCAGGTTAGCACAGATACGCAGTATTTT. Translating gives CASRQVSTDTQYF.

A few counts support this clone. The chain recombines TRBV9 with TRBJ2-7; D remains unclear. In germline, CDR1 is SGDLS, CDR2 YYNGEE. The CDR3 has 12 residues. V was pared by 3 bases and J by 6 bases, with 10 bases between. CDR3 sequence reads: CASSAAGREQYF. CDR3 coding DNA: TGTGCCAGCAGCGCTGCTGGGCGCGAGCAGTACTTC.

The chain links TRBV29-1 to TRBJ1-3, with 11 bases aligning to TRBD1. Germline CDR1 reads SQVTM; CDR2 reads ANQGSEA. The CDR3 has 15 amino acids. The V and J ends lost 4 bases and 2 bases, in that order; junction bases with no gene match: 4. The CDR3 reads CSVGGTGGTGNTIYF. The CDR3 nucleotides are TGCAGCGTTGGAGGGACAGGGGGTACTGGAAACACCATATATTTT. The full variable domain, with the rest looked up from reference TRBV29-1 and TRBJ1-3, is SAVISQKPSRDICQRGTSLTIQCQVDSQVTMMFWYRQQPGQSLTLIATANQGSEATYESGFVIDKFPISRPNLTFSTLTVSNMSPEDSSIYLCSVGGTGGTGNTIYFGEGSWLTVV.

The rearrangement links TRBV5-6 to TRBJ2-7, with D tentatively TRBD1 (7 bases). The CDR3 has 13 residues. The V and J ends lost 6 bases and 4 bases respectively, with 14 bases between them. CDR1 is SGHDT, CDR2 YYEEEE, per germline. CDR3 DNA: TGTGCCAGCATCCGAGCAGGGGGGTACGAGCAGTACTTC. Translated: CASIRAGGYEQYF. Full variable domain (rest looked up from reference TRBV5-6 and TRBJ2-7): DAGVTQSPTHLIKTRGQQVTLRCSPKSGHDTVSWYQQALGQGPQFIFQYYEEEERQRGNFPDRFSGHQFPNYSSELNVNALLLGDSALYLCASIRAGGYEQYFGPGTRLTVT.

CDR3 amino acids: CASSSPLHGYTF. The CDR3 nucleotides are TGTGCCAGCAGCTCCCCTCTACATGGCTACACCTTC. The chain uses TRBV7-8 and TRBJ1-2; unclear D gene. V lost 4 bases to trimming and J lost 6 bases, with 9 bases between them. The CDR3 runs 12 residues. Germline values: CDR1 SGHVS, CDR2 FQNEAQ.

The chain has TRBV4-1 and TRBJ1-2; TRBD1 aligns across 9 bases. The junction had 6 bases not matched to a gene; V was cut back by 0 bases and J by 7 bases. The CDR3 spans 15 residues. The germline V gene encodes CDR1 MGHRA and CDR2 YSYEKL. CDR3 region: CASSQEWDRVSGYTF. CDR3 DNA: TGCGCCAGCAGCCAAGAGTGGGACAGGGTGAGTGGCTACACCTTC.

As regards this clone: A much bigger clone sits one base away, suggesting this may be a read error. This sequence joins TRBV2 and TRBJ2-5; D uncertain. V lost 6 bases and J 4 bases, leaving 6 bases between the germline ends. The CDR3 loop spans 11 amino acids. CDR1 is SNHLY, CDR2 FYNNEI, per germline. Written as DNA, the CDR3 is TGTGCCAGCAGCTTAAGAGAGACCCAGTACTTC. Amino acid sequence: CASSLRETQYF.

There are a few counts of this clone. The CDR3 protein is CASTRDGWQPQHF. CDR3 nucleotides: TGTGCCAGTACCCGGGACGGGTGGCAGCCCCAGCATTTT. J is TRBJ1-5 and V is TRBV19; maybe TRBD1 (5 bases). Deletions cut 7 bases from V and 7 bases from J, with 14 bases between. In germline, CDR1 is LNHDA, CDR2 SQIVND (reference sequence). The CDR3 consists of 13 residues.

In this sample, this clone turned up once. The V and J genes are TRBV2 and TRBJ1-1; D is ambiguous. Germline loops: CDR1 SNHLY, CDR2 FYNNEI. The CDR3 has 14 residues. Between the trimmed V and J ends, which lost 1 base and 3 bases, there was a span of 9 bases. CDR3 in DNA: TGTGCCAGCAGTGAAGTCGGCAGCCACACTGAAGCTTTCTTT. This gives the protein CASSEVGSHTEAFF.

CDR3 in amino acids: CASSSTGTSGGVGQYF. CDR3 DNA: TGCGCCAGCAGCTCCACCGGGACTAGCGGGGGGGTTGGTCAGTACTTC. The genes are TRBV5-1 and TRBJ2-4; 16 nucleotides align to TRBD2. Germline CDR1 reads SGHRS; CDR2 reads YFSETQ. This CDR3 region has 16 residues. V lost 3 bases, J lost 12 bases, and 9 bases stayed unmatched.

The genes are TRBV11-2 and TRBJ1-2; possibly TRBD1 for D (5 bases). CDR1 is SGHAT and CDR2 is FQNNGV in the germline V gene. The CDR3 covers 12 residues. The V gene lost 5 bases and the J gene lost 3 bases, with 7 bases spanning the gap. The CDR3 DNA sequence: TGTGCCAGCAGCGGGGCAGACTATGGCTACACCTTC. Encoded protein: CASSGADYGYTF.

The chain employs TRBV7-9 and TRBJ2-2, with 10 bases aligning to TRBD2. Germline values: CDR1 SEHNR, CDR2 FQNEAQ (reference sequence). This CDR3 is built from 18 residues. V lost 3 bases to trimming and J lost 7 bases; unmatched junction nucleotides: 14. In DNA, the CDR3 is TGTGCCAGCAGCTTTCCTAGCGGGGGCGCCTGGCGGGACGGGGAGCTGTTTTTT. Protein: CASSFPSGGAWRDGELFF.

This chain joins TRBV4-1 and TRBJ2-6, with D unclear. Trimming stripped 0 bases from V and 1 base from J, with 10 bases between. CDR3 length: 17 amino acids. Germline V lookup: CDR1 MGHRA, CDR2 YSYEKL. The CDR3 DNA follows: TGCGCCAGCAGCCAAGATACATTGGGGTCTGGGGCCAACGTCCTGACTTTC. This sequence encodes CASSQDTLGSGANVLTF.

This rearrangement joins TRBV19 to TRBJ1-1; TRBD1 is a possible D gene (6 bases). This CDR3 comprises 15 residues. V was cut by 1 base and J by 4 bases, with 13 bases left in between. Per the germline V gene, CDR1 is LNHDA and CDR2 is SQIVND (reference sequence). The CDR3 region is CASSIVPRGATEAFF. For the CDR3, the DNA is TGTGCCAGTAGTATAGTGCCCAGGGGAGCCACTGAAGCTTTCTTT.

V usage is TRBV19 and J usage is TRBJ2-1; D not resolved. Germline V gives CDR1 LNHDA, CDR2 SQIVND (reference sequence). Trimming removed 5 bases at V and 7 bases at J, with 12 bases between. This CDR3 spans 13 amino acids. The CDR3 loop is CASSVSGKNEQFF. CDR3 bases: TGTGCCAGTAGTGTATCGGGTAAGAATGAGCAGTTCTTC.

The chain uses TRBV6-5 and TRBJ1-5; maybe TRBD1 (5 bases). This CDR3 region has 15 residues. Germline V gives CDR1 MNHEY, CDR2 SVGAGI. The V end lost 6 bases, the J end lost 0 bases, and 12 bases lay between the germline ends. The CDR3, as DNA: TGTGCCAGCAGACCACAGGAAAATAGCAATCAGCCCCAGCATTTT. Amino acids: CASRPQENSNQPQHF.